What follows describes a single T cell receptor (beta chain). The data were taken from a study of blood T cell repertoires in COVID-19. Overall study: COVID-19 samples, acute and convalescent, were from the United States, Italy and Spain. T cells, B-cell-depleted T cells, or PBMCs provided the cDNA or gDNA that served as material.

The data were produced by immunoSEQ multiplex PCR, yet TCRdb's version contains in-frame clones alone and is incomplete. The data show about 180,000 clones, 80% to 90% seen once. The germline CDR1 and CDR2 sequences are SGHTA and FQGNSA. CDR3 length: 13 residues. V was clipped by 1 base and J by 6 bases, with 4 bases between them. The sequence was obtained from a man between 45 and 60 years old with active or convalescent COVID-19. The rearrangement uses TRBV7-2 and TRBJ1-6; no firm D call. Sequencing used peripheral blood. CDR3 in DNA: TGTGCCAGCAGCTTAGACGGTAATTCACCCCTCCACTTT. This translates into CASSLDGNSPLHF. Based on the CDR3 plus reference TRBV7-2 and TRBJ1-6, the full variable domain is GAGVSQSPSNKVTEKGKDVELRCDPISGHTALYWYRQSLGQGLEFLIYFQGNSAPDKSGLPSDRFSAERTGGSVSTLTIQRTQQEDSAVYLCASSLDGNSPLHFGNGTRLTVT.